The 17 T cell receptor beta chains below all came from one sample that was sequenced in a study of blood T cell repertoires in COVID-19. Only in-frame clones appear in the TCRdb table, and some are missing; sequencing was by immunoSEQ multiplex PCR. Here the sample spans about 490,000 clones, roughly 85% being singletons. The sequenced sample consisted of peripheral blood. The receptors stem from a human donor in a cohort sampled during active COVID-19.

This clone was counted only a few times. The chain uses TRBV28 and TRBJ1-6; 7 positions agree with TRBD1. The germline gives CDR1 MDHEN, CDR2 SYDVKM. With 5 bases clipped from V and 10 bases from J, the junction kept 11 bases outside the gene matches. The CDR3 covers 15 residues. The CDR3 DNA is TGTGCCAGCAGTGCGAACAGGGGAACTGTATCACCCCTCCACTTT. This encodes CASSANRGTVSPLHF. Full variable domain (missing parts from reference TRBV28 and TRBJ1-6): DVKVTQSSRYLVKRTGEKVFLECVQDMDHENMFWYRQDPGLGLRLIYFSYDVKMKEKGDIPEGYSVSREKKERFSLILESASTNQTSMYLCASSANRGTVSPLHFGNGTRLTVT.

The J gene is TRBJ2-3, the V gene TRBV20-1; weak D call: TRBD2 (6 bases). The CDR3 consists of 13 residues. Trimming pared 3 bases from V and 2 bases from J, leaving 9 bases between. The germline gives CDR1 DFQATT, CDR2 SNEGSKA (reference sequence). CDR3 sequence: CSASRLDTDTQYF. Written as DNA, the CDR3 is TGCAGTGCTAGTCGACTAGACACAGATACGCAGTATTTT.

As DNA, the CDR3 is TGTGCCAGCCTCGACAGGGGGTTGGATGAAAAACTGTTTTTT. Protein sequence: CASLDRGLDEKLFF. The rearrangement links TRBV19 to TRBJ1-4; 9 nucleotides agree with TRBD1. Germline lookup yields CDR1 LNHDA and CDR2 SQIVND (reference sequence). This CDR3 contains 14 residues. The V gene end was trimmed by 9 bases and the J gene end by 6 bases; junction bases not matched to a gene: 8.

To note about this clone: The same CDR3 also results from other DNA sequences found in this sample. The chain links TRBV28 to TRBJ2-7; 7 nucleotides agree with TRBD2. This CDR3 is 13 amino acids long. Per the germline V gene, CDR1 is MDHEN and CDR2 is SYDVKM. J was trimmed by 2 bases and V by 5 bases; bases with no gene match: 3. CDR3 in amino acids: CASSPGGAYEQYF. In nucleotides, the CDR3 is TGTGCCAGCAGTCCGGGAGGTGCCTACGAGCAGTACTTC.

The CDR3 region is CASTRVGIQYF. The CDR3 region has the DNA TGTGCCAGCACCCGGGTCGGTATTCAGTACTTC. The chain links TRBV28 to TRBJ2-4; D is ambiguous. The length of the CDR3 is 11 residues. Deletions cut 7 bases from V and 10 bases from J, with 11 bases between. Germline assignment: CDR1 MDHEN and CDR2 SYDVKM.

The V and J genes are TRBV4-2 and TRBJ1-1; the D is unclear. Per the germline V gene, CDR1 is LGHNA and CDR2 is YNFKEQ. The CDR3 is made up of 14 amino acids. V dropped 1 base and J dropped 1 base, with 7 bases sitting between them. The CDR3 sequence is CASSQVGRNTEAFF. In DNA, the CDR3 is TGTGCCAGCAGCCAAGTCGGTCGGAACACTGAAGCTTTCTTT.

The genes are TRBV7-2 and TRBJ1-6, with D uncertain. V lost 4 bases and J 8 bases, leaving 21 bases between the germline ends. CDR3 size: 17 residues. CDR1 is SGHTA and CDR2 is FQGNSA in the germline V gene. The CDR3 reads CASSSDGPPTKDSPLHF. The CDR3 coding sequence is TGTGCCAGCAGCTCAGACGGTCCCCCGACAAAAGATTCACCCCTCCACTTT.

This chain joins TRBV18 and TRBJ2-3; D is possibly TRBD1 (5 bases). Germline V gene lookup returns CDR1 KGHSH and CDR2 LQKENI. The CDR3 is 13 amino acids. Trimming took 8 bases from V and 5 from J, leaving 14 bases between them. The CDR3 coding sequence is TGTGCCAGCCACCAGGGTACGAAAGATACGCAGTATTTT. As protein: CASHQGTKDTQYF. The entire variable domain, with the rest obtained from reference TRBV18 and TRBJ2-3, is as follows: NAGVMQNPRHLVRRRGQEARLRCSPMKGHSHVYWYRQLPEEGLKFMVYLQKENIIDESGMPKERFSAEFPKEGPSILRIQQVVRGDSAAYFCASHQGTKDTQYFGPGTRLTVL.

The rearrangement joins TRBV11-3 to TRBJ2-5; 8 positions match TRBD2. V trimming: 4 bases; J trimming: 2 bases; junction bases outside the gene matches: 9. Germline V gene data show CDR1 as SGHNT and CDR2 as YENEEA. This CDR3 has 16 amino acids. CDR3 residues: CASSSGLPGGQETQYF. Here the CDR3 DNA reads TGTGCCAGCAGCTCAGGACTCCCGGGGGGGCAAGAGACCCAGTACTTC.

The rearrangement uses TRBV6-6 and TRBJ1-4, with a weak D call TRBD1 (5 bases). The CDR3 is made up of 16 amino acids. Germline CDR1 is MNHNY and CDR2 is SVGAGI (reference sequence). Trimming left V 0 bases short and J 3 bases short, with 11 bases between. CDR3 nucleotide sequence: TGTGCCAGCAGTTACTCGTCAGGGCCTTCTAATGAAAAACTGTTTTTT. As protein: CASSYSSGPSNEKLFF.

The CDR3 loop reads CASSPSGGDETQYF. DNA of the CDR3: TGTGCCAGTAGTCCAAGCGGGGGGGACGAGACCCAGTACTTC. This chain links TRBV19 with TRBJ2-5; 10 nucleotides align to TRBD2. The CDR3 loop spans 14 amino acids. V gave up 5 bases and J gave up 5 bases; unmatched junction bases: 5. CDR1 and CDR2 from the germline V gene are LNHDA and SQIVND (reference sequence).

The gene calls are TRBV6-2 or TRBV6-3 and TRBJ2-1; 7 positions agree with TRBD2. Germline CDR1 and CDR2: MNHEY and SVGEGT. The V and J ends lost 4 bases and 4 bases, in that order; junction bases with no gene match: 22. This CDR3 region has 20 residues. The CDR3 loop reads CASSSRLYRASGPKYNEQFF. The DNA of the CDR3 is TGTGCCAGCAGTTCCCGACTATATCGGGCTAGCGGACCAAAGTACAATGAGCAGTTCTTC.

The CDR3, as DNA: TGCAGTGCTAGTGCCCGGGGGGGACTTATGTCCTACGAGCAGTACTTC. This encodes CSASARGGLMSYEQYF. The chain uses TRBV20-1 and TRBJ2-7; TRBD2 matches at 8 bases. The CDR3 has 16 residues. The germline CDR1 and CDR2 sequences are DFQATT and SNEGSKA (reference sequence). The junction had 11 bases not matched to a gene; V was cut back by 3 bases and J by 1 base.

This clone was picked up a small number of times. The chain uses TRBV30 and TRBJ1-6; 10 bases fit TRBD1. Trimming at V came to 3 bases and at J to 10 bases, leaving 6 bases not matched to a gene. Per germline, CDR1 GTSNPN and CDR2 SVGIG (reference sequence). This CDR3 is 14 amino acids long. The CDR3 bases are TGTGCCTGGAGCACCGGGACAGGGGTATCACCCCTCCACTTT. Translating gives CAWSTGTGVSPLHF.

V gene TRBV5-1 combines with J gene TRBJ1-1; D remains unclear. The CDR3 extends over 14 amino acids. Trimming removed 4 bases at V and 0 bases at J, with 10 bases between. Germline assignment: CDR1 SGHRS and CDR2 YFSETQ. CDR3 sequence reads: CASSVHSLNTEAFF. In nucleotides, the CDR3 is TGCGCCAGCAGCGTCCACTCATTGAACACTGAAGCTTTCTTT.

In this sample, this clone turned up a few times. V is TRBV5-1 and J is TRBJ1-6, with 9 positions matching TRBD1. CDR3 length: 14 residues. Looked up from germline, CDR1 is SGHRS and CDR2 is YFSETQ. Trimming cost V 5 bases and J 9 bases; bases outside gene matches: 6. The CDR3, as DNA: TGCGCCAGCAGTACCGGGACAGGGATTTCACCCCTCCACTTT. It translates to CASSTGTGISPLHF. The whole variable domain, filled in from reference TRBV5-1 and TRBJ1-6, reads KAGVTQTPRYLIKTRGQQVTLSCSPISGHRSVSWYQQTPGQGLQFLFEYFSETQRNKGNFPGRFSGRQFSNSRSEMNVSTLELGDSALYLCASSTGTGISPLHFGNGTRLTVT.

In regard to this clone: At the DNA level, this CDR3 is encoded by other sequences in the same sample as well. In DNA, the CDR3 is TGCGCCAGCAGCTTGGGACAGGGGGCTGGCTACACCTTC. Translating gives CASSLGQGAGYTF. The V gene is TRBV5-1, the J gene TRBJ1-2, with TRBD1 matching over 10 bases. Per germline, CDR1 SGHRS and CDR2 YFSETQ. The V segment lost 0 bases and the J segment 7 bases; nucleotides outside the gene matches: 0. This CDR3 spans 13 amino acids.